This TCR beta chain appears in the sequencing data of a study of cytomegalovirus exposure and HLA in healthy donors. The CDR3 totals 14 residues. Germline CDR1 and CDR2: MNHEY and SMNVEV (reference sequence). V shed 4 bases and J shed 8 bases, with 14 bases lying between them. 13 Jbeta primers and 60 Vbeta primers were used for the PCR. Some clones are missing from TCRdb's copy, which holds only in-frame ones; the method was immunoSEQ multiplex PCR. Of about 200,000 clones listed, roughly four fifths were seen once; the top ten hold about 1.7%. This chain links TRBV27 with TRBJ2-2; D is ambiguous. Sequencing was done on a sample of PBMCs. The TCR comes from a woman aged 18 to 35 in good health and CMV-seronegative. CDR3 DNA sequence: TGTGCCAGCAGTTCCCATAGATTCGAGGGGGAGCTGTTTTTT. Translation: CASSSHRFEGELFF.